The present T cell receptor beta chain was sequenced within a study of blood T cells in healthy people across ages. Study details: Capture via template switching afforded approximately one barcoded beta molecule per two T cells.

Alongside a J-beta primer mix, a sample-barcoded 5' primer served in a second PCR lasting 7 to 11 cycles. Unique molecular identifiers of 12 random nucleotides labeled each cDNA. TCRdb analysed the 5' RACE reads with MiXCR anew, one entry per CDR3 protein. The table has 850,000 or so distinct CDR3 sequences, more than 25% seen once. The CDR3 runs 10 residues. With 3 bases removed from V and 11 bases from J, the gap between germline ends came to 7 bases. The V gene's germline CDR1 is ENHRY and CDR2 SYGVKD. This clonotype has just one count. What it binds is not known. Whole-study results and caveats: Unsorted PBMC material precluded a definitive naive versus antigen-experienced comparison.

The sequenced material came from blood. The clonotype comes from a woman older than 75 in good health. V is TRBV10-3 and J is TRBJ2-5, with D perhaps matching TRBD2 (5 bases). CDR3 sequence: CAISDGEQYF. The CDR3 DNA sequence: TGTGCCATCAGTGACGGGGAGCAGTACTTC.